This T cell receptor (beta chain) was observed in a study of T-cell memory formation after mild COVID-19. Study information: Largely donor-specific sequence clusters came from a couple of donors.

Turning to this clonotype: What it binds is not known.

Whole-study results and caveats: Pre-infection memory contained some responding clones, which suggested that cross-reactive memory had joined.

The J segment lost 6 bases and the V segment lost 3 bases, leaving 8 bases of the junction unmatched. The CDR3 totals 15 residues. Per the germline V gene, CDR1 is SGHTA and CDR2 is FQGTGA. From 5'RACE with constant-segment primers came TCR alpha and TCR beta cDNA libraries that carried sample barcodes and UMIs. TCRdb independently ran MiXCR on the 5' RACE reads; one entry per CDR3 protein. Found here are roughly 370,000 distinct CDR3 sequences, 16% of them singletons; the top ten hold 20% to 25%. Material for sequencing was PBMCs or a T cell subset sorted from them (not recorded which). The chain has TRBV7-3 and TRBJ2-3; 8 bases line up with TRBD1. This sequence originates from a young man who had mild COVID-19 (a few samples of this study predate the infection). Cell type and time point are not known. The CDR3 is CASSLEAGGQDTQYF. The CDR3 DNA reads TGTGCCAGCAGCTTGGAAGCAGGGGGCCAGGATACGCAGTATTTT.